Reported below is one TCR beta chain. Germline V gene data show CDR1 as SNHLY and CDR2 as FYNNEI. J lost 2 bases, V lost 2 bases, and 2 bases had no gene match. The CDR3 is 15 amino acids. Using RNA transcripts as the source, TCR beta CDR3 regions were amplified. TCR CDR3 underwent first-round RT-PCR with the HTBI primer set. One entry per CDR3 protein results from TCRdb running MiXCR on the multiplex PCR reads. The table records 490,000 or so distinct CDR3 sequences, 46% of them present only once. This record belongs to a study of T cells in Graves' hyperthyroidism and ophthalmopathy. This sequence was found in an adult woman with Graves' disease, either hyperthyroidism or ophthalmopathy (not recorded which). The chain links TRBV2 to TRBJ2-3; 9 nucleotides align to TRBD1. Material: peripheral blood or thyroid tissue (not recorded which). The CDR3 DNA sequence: TGTGCCAGCAGTGAAAGGACAGGGGTCACAGATACGCAGTATTTT. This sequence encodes CASSERTGVTDTQYF.